This T cell receptor (beta chain) was captured by sequencing in a study of lymphopenia after photon versus proton radiotherapy. Whole-study results and caveats: Larger post-nadir TCR diversity loss correlated inversely with survival in deceased patients.

The germline gives CDR1 MNHNS, CDR2 SASEGT. The V gene end was trimmed by 9 bases and the J gene end by 2 bases; junction bases not matched to a gene: 4. The CDR3 length is 13 residues. Comment on this clone: The antigen remains undetermined.

Libraries were prepared by immunoSEQ multiplex PCR; TCRdb keeps only in-frame clonotypes and omits some of them. Here the sample spans about 40,000 clones, approximately 86% being singletons. The material sequenced was peripheral blood, taken from a patient treated with proton-based radiotherapy. The source is a woman aged 65 to 85 with pancreatic cancer. Some clones in this sample may be carry-over from other donors' samples. The V and J genes are TRBV6-1 and TRBJ1-1; 9 bases match TRBD1. Here the CDR3 DNA reads TGTGCCAGTCCGGACAGGGGTAACACTGAAGCTTTCTTT. Translating gives CASPDRGNTEAFF.